The present T cell receptor (beta chain) was sequenced within a study of blood T cells in healthy people across ages. Trimming removed 1 base from V and 3 bases from J, with 8 bases in between. Germline CDR1 SGHTA, CDR2 FQGTGA. This CDR3 comprises 14 residues. Sample-barcoded 5' priming and a J-beta primer mix drove a second PCR of roughly 6 to 12 cycles. TCRdb itself ran the 5' RACE reads through MiXCR, one entry per CDR3 protein. Among roughly 800,000 distinct CDR3 sequences listed, around 34% were seen once. This TCR was sampled from a man aged 18 to 35 in good health. The sample taken for sequencing was blood. The chain employs TRBV7-3 and TRBJ2-3; D not resolved. CDR3 DNA: TGTGCCAGCAGCTTAAGTTCGAAGACAGATACGCAGTATTTT. Amino acid sequence: CASSLSSKTDTQYF. Full variable domain (rest looked up from reference TRBV7-3 and TRBJ2-3): GAGVSQTPSNKVTEKGKYVELRCDPISGHTALYWYRQSLGQGPEFLIYFQGTGAADDSGLPNDRFFAVRPEGSVSTLKIQRTERGDSAVYLCASSLSSKTDTQYFGPGTRLTVL.